This T cell receptor (beta chain) derives from a study of shared clonotypes between healthy human individuals. To note about this clone: Its antigen is still unknown.

J lost 2 bases, V lost 10 bases, and 8 bases had no gene match. Looked up from germline, CDR1 is SNHLY and CDR2 is FYNNEI. The CDR3 contains 14 residues. Broader study findings: Read depth was anticipated to influence clonotype sharing among donors.

Template amounts of 250 to 350 ng DNA, some 30,000 T cell genomes, were employed in unsorted PBMC replicate PCRs. Clones were read by immunoSEQ multiplex PCR, and TCRdb kept only the in-frame ones, dropping some. Of hundreds of thousands of clones listed, around 80% are singletons. The sequencing input was PBMCs. The V and J genes are TRBV2 and TRBJ1-2, with 9 bases fitting TRBD1. This sequence was found in a woman aged 40 to 50 in good health. Some clones in this sample may be carry-over from other donors' samples. The CDR3 sequence: CATLTGQGNYGYTF. The CDR3 nucleotides read TGTGCCACCCTAACGGGACAGGGAAACTATGGCTACACCTTC.